Given below is one T cell receptor (beta chain) in context. Its antigen is not known. This entry belongs to a study of lymphopenia after photon versus proton radiotherapy. Findings of the study overall: Post-nadir diversity loss with photons came from oligoclonal expansion, particularly CD8+ Temra cells. Larger post-nadir TCR diversity loss correlated inversely with survival in deceased patients. Proton therapy kept repertoires fairly stable, unlike photons, which gained effector/memory cells.

Sequencing used immunoSEQ multiplex PCR; TCRdb keeps in-frame clones, though not all of them. The sample consists of about 5,000 clones, approximately 90% of them appearing once. This CDR3 has 16 amino acids. Per the germline V gene, CDR1 is MDHEN and CDR2 is SYDVKM. Trimming took off 6 bases at V and 0 bases at J, with 15 bases between the two ends. The rearrangement links TRBV28 to TRBJ1-5; D is ambiguous. Specimen: peripheral blood, collected from a patient treated with photon-based radiotherapy. This clonotype originated in a man between 25 and 39 years old with gastric cancer. CDR3 sequence: CASSLEDGYSNQPQHF. Written as DNA, the CDR3 is TGTGCCAGCAGCCTGGAAGACGGCTATAGCAATCAGCCCCAGCATTTT.